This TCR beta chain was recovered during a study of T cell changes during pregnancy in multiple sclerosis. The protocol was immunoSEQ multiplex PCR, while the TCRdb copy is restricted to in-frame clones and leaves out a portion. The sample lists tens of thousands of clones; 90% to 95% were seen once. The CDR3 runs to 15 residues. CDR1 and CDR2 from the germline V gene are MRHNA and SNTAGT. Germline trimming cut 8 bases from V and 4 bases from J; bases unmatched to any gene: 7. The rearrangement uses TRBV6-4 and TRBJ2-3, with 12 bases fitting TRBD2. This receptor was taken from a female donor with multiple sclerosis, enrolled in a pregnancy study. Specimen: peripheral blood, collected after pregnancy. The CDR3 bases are TGTGCCAGCTCCCTAGCGGGGGGGGAGTCAGATACGCAGTATTTT. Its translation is CASSLAGGESDTQYF.